The sequence of this T cell receptor (beta chain) was determined in a study of early stage breast cancer tumors. Germline lookup yields CDR1 LNHDA and CDR2 SQIVND (reference sequence). The CDR3 runs 14 residues. The J segment lost 4 bases and the V segment lost 4 bases, leaving 6 bases of the junction unmatched. TCRdb's table, derived via immunoSEQ multiplex PCR, lists solely in-frame clones and lacks some. The profile shows under 12,000 clones, around 69% of them singletons. The chain employs TRBV19 and TRBJ1-1; TRBD1 agrees at 7 bases. Material: breast tumor tissue. The source is a person aged 35-55 years with breast cancer. The CDR3 loop reads CASSTQQGSTEAFF. CDR3 DNA sequence: TGTGCCAGTAGTACCCAACAGGGGAGCACTGAAGCTTTCTTT. Full variable domain (rest looked up from reference TRBV19 and TRBJ1-1): DGGITQSPKYLFRKEGQNVTLSCEQNLNHDAMYWYRQDPGQGLRLIYYSQIVNDFQKGDIAEGYSVSREKKESFPLTVTSAQKNPTAFYLCASSTQQGSTEAFFGQGTRLTVV.